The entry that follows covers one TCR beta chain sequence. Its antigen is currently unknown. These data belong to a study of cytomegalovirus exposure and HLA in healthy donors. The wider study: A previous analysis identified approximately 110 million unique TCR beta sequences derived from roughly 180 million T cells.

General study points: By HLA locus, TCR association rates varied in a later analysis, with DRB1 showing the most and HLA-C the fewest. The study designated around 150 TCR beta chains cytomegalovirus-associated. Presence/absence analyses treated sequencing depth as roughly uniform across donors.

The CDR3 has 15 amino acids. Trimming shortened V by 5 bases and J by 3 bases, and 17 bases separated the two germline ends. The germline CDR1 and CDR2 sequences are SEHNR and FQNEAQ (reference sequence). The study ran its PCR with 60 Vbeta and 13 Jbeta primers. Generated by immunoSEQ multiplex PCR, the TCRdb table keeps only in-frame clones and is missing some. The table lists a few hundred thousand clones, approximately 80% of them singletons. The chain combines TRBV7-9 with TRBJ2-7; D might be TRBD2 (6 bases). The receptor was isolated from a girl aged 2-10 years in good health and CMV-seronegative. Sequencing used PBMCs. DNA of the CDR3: TGTGCCAGCAGCCCACGAGCGGGTGGTGTCTACGAGCAGTACTTC. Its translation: CASSPRAGGVYEQYF.